This entry lists 26 T cell receptor beta chains sequenced from one sample in a study of cytomegalovirus exposure and HLA in healthy donors. PCR amplification relied on 60 Vbeta primers (plus 13 Jbeta primers). Some clones are missing from TCRdb's copy, which holds only in-frame ones; the method was immunoSEQ multiplex PCR. This repertoire shows about 170,000 clones, about 85% found once; its top ten account for 1%. Sequenced input: PBMCs. These receptors originate from a boy younger than 10 in good health and CMV-seronegative.

This chain joins TRBV5-1 and TRBJ1-2; TRBD1 matches at 8 bases. The CDR3 contains 14 residues. Germline CDR1 is SGHRS and CDR2 is YFSETQ. The junction had 3 bases not matched to a gene; V was cut back by 0 bases and J by 5 bases. CDR3 bases: TGCGCCAGCAGCTTGGTGCAGGGGGCTTATGGCTACACCTTC. Protein sequence: CASSLVQGAYGYTF.

The chain employs TRBV30 and TRBJ2-1, with 8 nucleotides matching TRBD1. The CDR3 totals 15 residues. Looked up from germline, CDR1 is GTSNPN and CDR2 is SVGIG (reference sequence). V lost 0 bases and J lost 3; bases outside the gene matches: 4. CDR3 protein: CAWSVRTGNYNEQFF. In nucleotides, the CDR3 is TGTGCCTGGAGTGTGCGGACAGGGAACTACAATGAGCAGTTCTTC. Complete variable domain (other parts from reference TRBV30 and TRBJ2-1): SQTIHQWPATLVQPVGSPLSLECTVEGTSNPNLYWYRQAAGRGLQLLFYSVGIGQISSEVPQNLSASRPQDRQFILSSKKLLLSDSGFYLCAWSVRTGNYNEQFFGPGTRLTVL.

The V gene is TRBV6-1, the J gene TRBJ2-5, with a weak D call TRBD2 (6 bases). Germline V CDR1 and CDR2: MNHNS, SASEGT. Trimming left V 7 bases short and J 5 bases short, with 20 bases between. There are 15 residues in the CDR3. The CDR3 region has the DNA TGTGCCAGCATTATTGAAGGAGGGACGGGGGAGACCCAGTACTTC. Protein sequence: CASIIEGGTGETQYF.

V gene TRBV5-4 combines with J gene TRBJ2-3; 8 bases fit TRBD1. The V and J ends lost 3 bases and 2 bases, in that order; junction bases with no gene match: 8. CDR1 SGHNT and CDR2 YYREEE come from the germline V gene (reference sequence). The CDR3 totals 16 residues. This CDR3 reads CASSSPRQGATDTQYF. CDR3 coding DNA: TGTGCCAGCAGCTCACCCCGGCAGGGGGCCACAGATACGCAGTATTTT.

V and J are TRBV10-3 and TRBJ2-2; perhaps TRBD2 as D (5 bases). The CDR3 sequence is 13 residues long. Per the germline V gene, CDR1 is ENHRY and CDR2 is SYGVKD. Trimming left V 9 bases short and J 5 bases short, with 13 bases between. The CDR3 DNA follows: TGTGCCATAACAGTTGGCGGGACCGGGGAGCTGTTTTTT. Protein: CAITVGGTGELFF.

The chain is built from TRBV11-2 and TRBJ2-5, with TRBD1 matching over 7 bases. The CDR3 contains 16 residues. Germline values: CDR1 SGHAT, CDR2 FQNNGV. The V gene end was trimmed by 5 bases and the J gene end by 5 bases; junction bases not matched to a gene: 14. CDR3 bases: TGTGCCAGCAGCGCGAGCTCGGGACAGACCTCCGAGACCCAGTACTTC. Translating it yields CASSASSGQTSETQYF.

The chain joins TRBV5-6 to TRBJ2-2, with D perhaps matching TRBD1 (6 bases). Per the germline V gene, CDR1 is SGHDT and CDR2 is YYEEEE. The CDR3 totals 16 residues. V lost 4 bases and J lost 0, with 13 bases in between. As DNA, the CDR3 is TGTGCCAGCAGCCGACAGGAGTTCGCGAACACCGGGGAGCTGTTTTTT. It specifies CASSRQEFANTGELFF.

This clone was seen a few times. This chain uses TRBV6-1 with TRBJ1-6; D may be TRBD1 (5 bases). V lost 0 bases and J 7 bases, leaving 7 bases between the germline ends. The CDR3 sequence is 14 residues long. The germline CDR1 and CDR2 sequences are MNHNS and SASEGT. The CDR3 loop reads CASSEAGANSPLHF. In DNA, the CDR3 is TGTGCCAGCAGTGAAGCTGGGGCGAATTCACCCCTCCACTTT.

CDR3 in DNA: TGTTCCAGCAGCGCCAACAGGGGGGACGAGCAGTACGTC. Translation gives CSSSANRGDEQYV. The rearrangement joins TRBV7-9 to TRBJ2-7; 8 bases match TRBD1. CDR1 and CDR2 (germline): SEHNR, FQNEAQ (reference sequence). This CDR3 spans 13 amino acids.

J is TRBJ2-3 and V is TRBV7-9; 7 bases agree with TRBD2. The CDR3 extends over 14 amino acids. Trimming at V came to 7 bases and at J to 2 bases, leaving 6 bases not matched to a gene. Germline V CDR1 and CDR2: SEHNR, FQNEAQ (reference sequence). This chain's CDR3 is CASNPGGVTDTQYF. Here the CDR3 DNA reads TGTGCCAGCAACCCGGGGGGAGTCACAGATACGCAGTATTTT.

The chain is built from TRBV28 and TRBJ2-3; D is perhaps TRBD2 (6 bases). This CDR3 is 14 amino acids long. Trimming left V 7 bases short and J 2 bases short, with 13 bases between. Germline values: CDR1 MDHEN, CDR2 SYDVKM. CDR3 in DNA: TGTGCCAGCACCTTAGGCGGGGCCACAGATACGCAGTATTTT. Translating gives CASTLGGATDTQYF. Together with reference TRBV28 and TRBJ2-3, the CDR3 gives the full variable domain: DVKVTQSSRYLVKRTGEKVFLECVQDMDHENMFWYRQDPGLGLRLIYFSYDVKMKEKGDIPEGYSVSREKKERFSLILESASTNQTSMYLCASTLGGATDTQYFGPGTRLTVL.

Points on this clone: Compared with germline, one end of the junction differs, possibly owing to a read error. Different DNA sequences within this sample yield the same CDR3. The rearrangement joins TRBV11-2 to TRBJ1-1, with a possible D match to TRBD1 (6 bases). This CDR3 is 15 amino acids long. Germline V CDR1 and CDR2: SGHAT, FQNNGV. CDR3 sequence (DNA): TGTGCCAGCAGCTCCCCGGGGACACTGAACACTGAGGCTTTCTTT. Protein: CASSSPGTLNTEAFF. The whole variable domain, remainder taken from reference TRBV11-2 and TRBJ1-1, is EAGVAQSPRYKIIEKRQSVAFWCNPISGHATLYWYQQILGQGPKLLIQFQNNGVVDDSQLPKDRFSAERLKGVDSTLKIQPAKLEDSAVYLCASSSPGTLNTEAFFGQGTRLTVV.

On this clone: The DNA is left out, because the CDR3 cannot be placed on it with certainty; the CDR3 is given as TCRdb lists it. J is TRBJ2-1 and V is TRBV9; TRBD2, the table's D call, was not compared with the DNA. The CDR3 adds up to 13 amino acids, both ends counted. The germline V gene encodes CDR1 SGDLS and CDR2 YYNGEE. The CDR3 is CASSVGGGTSPLF.

The CDR3 nucleotides are TGTGCCAGCTCACGCAGGAACACTGAAGCTTTCTTT. This encodes CASSRRNTEAFF. V usage is TRBV18 and J usage is TRBJ1-1; D unclear. The ends were cut back, 4 bases at V and 1 base at J, with 4 bases in the middle. The germline V gene has CDR1 KGHSH and CDR2 LQKENI. The CDR3 consists of 12 residues.

The chain joins TRBV18 to TRBJ2-5; 10 nucleotides agree with TRBD1. With the DNA end fitting TRBJ2-7 better, the J assignment may be wrong. CDR1 KGHSH and CDR2 LQKENI come from the germline V gene. This CDR3 is built from 16 residues. The CDR3 here is CASRADVGQGDYEQYF. CDR3 sequence (DNA): TGTGCCAGCCGAGCAGACGTCGGACAGGGGGACTACGAGCAGTACTTC.

The chain employs TRBV19 and TRBJ1-1; a possible D gene is TRBD1 (5 bases). Deletions cut 3 bases from V and 2 bases from J, with 10 bases between. The CDR3 sequence is 14 residues long. Germline V gene lookup returns CDR1 LNHDA and CDR2 SQIVND (reference sequence). CDR3 bases: TGTGCCAGTAGTATCCTCGACAGCAACACTGAAGCTTTCTTT. It translates to CASSILDSNTEAFF.

This sequence joins TRBV6-1 and TRBJ2-7; 7 positions match TRBD1. This CDR3 comprises 15 residues. The V gene end was trimmed by 1 base and the J gene end by 9 bases; junction bases not matched to a gene: 12. The germline CDR1 and CDR2 sequences are MNHNS and SASEGT. The CDR3 nucleotides read TGTGCCAGCAGTGAAGAGGGGGCTCCCCCTCGAGGGCAGTACGTC. Amino acids: CASSEEGAPPRGQYV.

This clone was counted only a few times. The gene calls are TRBV6-5 and TRBJ2-5; TRBD1 agrees at 8 bases. Trimming removed 1 base from V and 3 bases from J; junction bases left unmatched: 4. Germline V lookup: CDR1 MNHEY, CDR2 SVGAGI. The CDR3 extends over 15 amino acids. This CDR3 is CASSYFVGQEETQYF. CDR3 nucleotide sequence: TGTGCCAGCAGTTACTTTGTGGGACAGGAAGAGACCCAGTACTTC.

This clone was observed a handful of times. This chain joins TRBV28 and TRBJ2-1; tentative D call: TRBD1 (5 bases). Germline CDR1 and CDR2: MDHEN and SYDVKM. Trimming stripped 8 bases from V and 5 bases from J, with 16 bases between. This CDR3 comprises 14 residues. CDR3 protein: CASQGVRADNEQFF. The CDR3 DNA is TGTGCCAGCCAAGGGGTTCGGGCGGACAATGAGCAGTTCTTC.

This chain connects TRBV27 to TRBJ1-3, with 8 bases lining up with TRBD1. Trimming removed 0 bases from V and 0 bases from J; junction bases left unmatched: 1. Germline-derived CDR1 and CDR2 are MNHEY and SMNVEV (reference sequence). This CDR3 has 16 residues. CDR3: CASSLSGQASGNTIYF. Here the CDR3 DNA reads TGTGCCAGCAGTTTATCGGGACAGGCCTCTGGAAACACCATATATTTT.

The rearrangement links TRBV5-6 to TRBJ2-5; 9 bases agree with TRBD2. Germline CDR1 and CDR2: SGHDT and YYEEEE. The CDR3 contains 13 residues. Trimming took 1 base from V and 6 from J; bases not matched to a gene: 1. CDR3 nucleotide sequence: TGTGCCAGCAGCTTGAGCGGGGGGAAGACCCAGTACTTC. This translates into CASSLSGGKTQYF.

The gene calls are TRBV11-3 and TRBJ2-5; D might be TRBD2 (6 bases). Trimming removed 5 bases from V and 4 bases from J, with 11 bases in between. Germline loops: CDR1 SGHNT, CDR2 YENEEA. The CDR3 is 13 residues long. CDR3 DNA sequence: TGTGCCAGCAGCCGACTAGAGGGAGAGACCCAGTACTTC. It is translated as CASSRLEGETQYF.

This clone turned up a few times. J is TRBJ1-1 and V is TRBV5-1; TRBD1 is a possible D gene (6 bases). CDR3 length equals 14 residues. Germline CDR1 and CDR2: SGHRS and YFSETQ. With 4 bases removed from V and 2 bases from J, the gap between germline ends came to 12 bases. CDR3 in amino acids: CASSPSGANTEAFF. CDR3 nucleotides: TGCGCCAGCAGCCCCTCAGGGGCAAACACTGAAGCTTTCTTT. The whole variable domain, filled in from reference TRBV5-1 and TRBJ1-1, reads KAGVTQTPRYLIKTRGQQVTLSCSPISGHRSVSWYQQTPGQGLQFLFEYFSETQRNKGNFPGRFSGRQFSNSRSEMNVSTLELGDSALYLCASSPSGANTEAFFGQGTRLTVV.

The count of this clone is one. The rearrangement joins TRBV7-9 to TRBJ1-1; TRBD1 aligns across 7 bases. From germline, CDR1 is SEHNR and CDR2 FQNEAQ (reference sequence). The V and J ends lost 2 bases and 1 base, in that order; junction bases with no gene match: 7. This CDR3 has 16 amino acids. CDR3 bases: TGTGCCAGCAGCTTACCGGGGACAGAGAGGAACACTGAAGCTTTCTTT. This codes for CASSLPGTERNTEAFF.

The chain carries TRBV28 and TRBJ1-5, with D possibly being TRBD1 (6 bases). The CDR3 loop spans 13 amino acids. The ends were cut back, 6 bases at V and 2 bases at J, with 8 bases in the middle. Germline assignment: CDR1 MDHEN and CDR2 SYDVKM. The CDR3 nucleotides read TGTGCCAGCAGGTACAGGGGCAATCAGCCCCAGCATTTT. Translated: CASRYRGNQPQHF. The full variable domain, rest sourced from reference TRBV28 and TRBJ1-5, is DVKVTQSSRYLVKRTGEKVFLECVQDMDHENMFWYRQDPGLGLRLIYFSYDVKMKEKGDIPEGYSVSREKKERFSLILESASTNQTSMYLCASRYRGNQPQHFGDGTRLSIL.

This chain joins TRBV6-5 and TRBJ2-5, with 7 nucleotides matching TRBD1. Losses at the gene ends were 6 bases for V and 4 bases for J; bases not matched to a gene: 8. Germline-derived CDR1 and CDR2 are MNHEY and SVGAGI. The CDR3 is 14 amino acids. For the CDR3, the DNA is TGTGCCAGCAGCTATGTGAGGGGGCGAGAGACCCAGTACTTC. It codes for CASSYVRGRETQYF.